The T cell receptor beta chain under discussion was sequenced for a study of OX40 agonist ivuxolimab in advanced cancers. Study-wide context: Three patients had partial responses: one hepatocellular carcinoma, two cutaneous melanoma.

The CDR3 contains 13 residues. CDR1 is WSHSY and CDR2 is SAAADI in the germline V gene. Trimming stripped 6 bases from V and 5 bases from J, with 12 bases between. A remark on this clone: The antigen is unknown.

Profiled with immunoSEQ multiplex PCR; TCRdb holds only in-frame clones, not every one. This repertoire shows 75,000 to 95,000 clones, about 91% found once; its top ten account for around 0.51%. Individuals having autoimmune disease history or systemic immunosuppression were not enrolled. Study outcomes and limitations: Clonal expansion from baseline to week 6 occurred in both CD4+ and CD8+ T cells.

This clonotype was sampled from an adult with an advanced solid tumor such as melanoma, head and neck, liver or kidney cancer. The chain carries TRBV10-2 and TRBJ2-3, with D possibly TRBD2 on 7 matching bases. This specimen consisted of CD4+ or CD8+ T cells sorted from blood, obtained in a trial of the OX40 agonist ivuxolimab. The CDR3 spells CASRGGGIDTQYF. In DNA, the CDR3 is TGCGCCAGCAGGGGCGGGGGCATAGATACGCAGTATTTT.